The next 16 T cell receptor beta chains were all read from a single sample in a study of cytomegalovirus exposure and HLA in healthy donors. Use of 60 Vbeta and 13 Jbeta primers characterized the PCR. Profiling relied on immunoSEQ multiplex PCR, and the TCRdb table lists in-frame clones only, not all of them. The sample yields about 130,000 clones, 78% seen once. Sequences were obtained from PBMCs. All receptors derive from a young man in good health and CMV-seropositive.

In this sample, this clone turned up a few times. This rearrangement joins TRBV7-3 to TRBJ2-1, with a possible D match to TRBD2 (5 bases). V was pared by 2 bases and J by 5 bases, with 16 bases between. The germline CDR1 and CDR2 sequences are SGHTA and FQGTGA. The CDR3 length is 16 residues. This CDR3 is CASSLAGRTLHNEQFF. The CDR3, as DNA: TGTGCCAGCAGCTTAGCGGGTAGGACTCTACACAATGAGCAGTTCTTC.

This clone was observed a few times. The chain recombines TRBV19 with TRBJ2-3, with 8 positions matching TRBD2. The trim removed 4 bases at V and 6 bases at J, leaving 9 bases unmatched. The germline CDR1 and CDR2 sequences are LNHDA and SQIVND (reference sequence). This CDR3 region has 15 residues. In nucleotides, the CDR3 is TGTGCCAGTAGTACCGGGACTAGTACATTTGATACGCAGTATTTT. Its protein is CASSTGTSTFDTQYF.

The chain is built from TRBV5-1 and TRBJ2-7; 11 bases map to TRBD2. CDR1 and CDR2 (germline): SGHRS, YFSETQ. This CDR3 is 16 amino acids long. V lost 4 bases to trimming and J lost 6 bases; unmatched junction nucleotides: 12. CDR3 residues: CASSIEGLAALTEQYF. The CDR3 DNA sequence: TGCGCCAGCAGCATAGAGGGACTAGCGGCTTTAACCGAGCAGTACTTC.

The V call is TRBV5-1, the J call TRBJ2-2, with D maybe TRBD1 (6 bases). V was pared by 2 bases and J by 4 bases, with 12 bases between. The CDR3 is made up of 15 amino acids. Germline V gene lookup returns CDR1 SGHRS and CDR2 YFSETQ. In DNA, the CDR3 is TGCGCCAGCAGCTTCCGGACAGACCCCACCGGGGAGCTGTTTTTT. Amino acids: CASSFRTDPTGELFF. Variable domain in full (rest from reference TRBV5-1 and TRBJ2-2): KAGVTQTPRYLIKTRGQQVTLSCSPISGHRSVSWYQQTPGQGLQFLFEYFSETQRNKGNFPGRFSGRQFSNSRSEMNVSTLELGDSALYLCASSFRTDPTGELFFGEGSRLTVL.

The chain has TRBV30 and TRBJ2-3, with 8 bases aligning to TRBD1. This CDR3 has 15 residues. CDR1 GTSNPN and CDR2 SVGIG come from the germline V gene (reference sequence). V shed 1 base and J 3 bases; nucleotides not matched to a gene: 6. CDR3 sequence: CAWSAGQGETDTQYF. The CDR3 DNA is TGTGCCTGGAGTGCTGGACAGGGTGAAACAGATACGCAGTATTTT. The entire variable domain, with the rest obtained from reference TRBV30 and TRBJ2-3, is as follows: SQTIHQWPATLVQPVGSPLSLECTVEGTSNPNLYWYRQAAGRGLQLLFYSVGIGQISSEVPQNLSASRPQDRQFILSSKKLLLSDSGFYLCAWSAGQGETDTQYFGPGTRLTVL.

The chain employs TRBV7-2 and TRBJ2-7; TRBD2 agrees at 9 bases. Looked up from germline, CDR1 is SGHTA and CDR2 is FQGNSA. Trimming took 1 base from V and 1 from J; bases not matched to a gene: 5. The CDR3 length is 16 residues. CDR3 sequence reads: CASSLEGLAGSYEQYF. Written as DNA, the CDR3 is TGTGCCAGCAGCTTAGAAGGGCTAGCGGGATCCTACGAGCAGTACTTC.

The chain combines TRBV29-1 with TRBJ1-2, with D uncertain. CDR1 and CDR2 (germline): SQVTM, ANQGSEA. The ends were cut back, 2 bases at V and 4 bases at J, with 14 bases in the middle. This CDR3 contains 14 residues. The CDR3 DNA sequence: TGCAGCGTTGAACTCCGGGTCCAAGGCTATGGCTACACCTTC. Translated: CSVELRVQGYGYTF.

The chain carries TRBV2 and TRBJ1-2; weak D call: TRBD1 (6 bases). V gave up 6 bases and J gave up 5 bases, with 13 bases separating them. Germline V CDR1 and CDR2: SNHLY, FYNNEI. The CDR3 has 13 amino acids. CDR3 coding DNA: TGTGCCAGCAGCTTAGGGGGGGCATATGGCTACACCTTC. Residues: CASSLGGAYGYTF. Together with reference TRBV2 and TRBJ1-2, the CDR3 gives the full variable domain: EPEVTQTPSHQVTQMGQEVILRCVPISNHLYFYWYRQILGQKVEFLVSFYNNEISEKSEIFDDQFSVERPDGSNFTLKIRSTKLEDSAMYFCASSLGGAYGYTFGSGTRLTVV.

The J gene is TRBJ2-3, the V gene TRBV9; D call uncertain. V shed 2 bases and J shed 3 bases, with 13 bases lying between them. The CDR3 has 15 residues. Germline CDR1 and CDR2: SGDLS and YYNGEE. The CDR3 DNA reads as TGTGCCAGCAGCGTGGGTTCCTTAGCTACAGATACGCAGTATTTT. It specifies CASSVGSLATDTQYF.

This chain links TRBV13 with TRBJ2-7; D may be TRBD2 (6 bases). This CDR3 has 14 residues. Trimming stripped 0 bases from V and 3 bases from J, with 9 bases between. Germline CDR1 is PRHDT and CDR2 is FYEKMQ (reference sequence). This CDR3 is CASSLGRGFYEQYF. CDR3 bases: TGTGCCAGCAGCTTAGGCCGGGGGTTCTACGAGCAGTACTTC.

The rearrangement joins TRBV19 to TRBJ2-7, with TRBD1 matching over 7 bases. Germline-derived CDR1 and CDR2 are LNHDA and SQIVND (reference sequence). Trimming cost V 3 bases and J 4 bases; bases outside gene matches: 9. There are 15 residues in the CDR3. CDR3 residues: CASSILGTVGYEQYF. The CDR3 bases are TGTGCCAGTAGTATTCTAGGGACAGTAGGTTACGAGCAGTACTTC. The full variable domain, its missing parts supplied by reference TRBV19 and TRBJ2-7, is DGGITQSPKYLFRKEGQNVTLSCEQNLNHDAMYWYRQDPGQGLRLIYYSQIVNDFQKGDIAEGYSVSREKKESFPLTVTSAQKNPTAFYLCASSILGTVGYEQYFGPGTRLTVT.

The chain joins TRBV19 to TRBJ2-7; 10 nucleotides align to TRBD2. Trimming at V came to 5 bases and at J to 2 bases, leaving 3 bases not matched to a gene. This CDR3 region has 14 residues. Germline V gene data show CDR1 as LNHDA and CDR2 as SQIVND (reference sequence). The CDR3 DNA reads as TGTGCCAGTAGTCTACTAGCGGGGACCTACGAGCAGTACTTC. Protein: CASSLLAGTYEQYF.

The chain is built from TRBV4-3 and TRBJ2-1; 8 nucleotides line up with TRBD2. CDR1 and CDR2 (germline): LGHNA, YSLEER. The J segment lost 1 base and the V segment lost 0 bases, leaving 5 bases of the junction unmatched. The CDR3 extends over 17 amino acids. The CDR3 spells CASSQEGASGSYNEQFF. The CDR3 DNA follows: TGCGCCAGCAGCCAAGAAGGGGCTAGCGGGTCCTACAATGAGCAGTTCTTC.

This clone was detected once. The chain couples TRBV11-2 to TRBJ2-1; 10 nucleotides match TRBD2. The germline V gene has CDR1 SGHAT and CDR2 FQNNGV. The CDR3 is made up of 14 amino acids. V was pared by 1 base and J by 10 bases, with 4 bases of the junction left unmatched. The CDR3: CASSLVPGLAEQFF. Here the CDR3 DNA reads TGTGCCAGCAGCTTAGTTCCGGGACTAGCGGAGCAGTTCTTC.

The chain has TRBV28 and TRBJ2-5, with TRBD1 matching 11 bases. Unmatched junction bases numbered 8, after V lost 6 bases and J lost 5 bases. The CDR3 spans 15 residues. Germline CDR1 and CDR2: MDHEN and SYDVKM. Here the CDR3 reads CASSLGQGASETQYF. Here the CDR3 DNA reads TGTGCCAGCAGCCTAGGACAGGGGGCATCTGAGACCCAGTACTTC.

This clone was observed a single time. This chain joins TRBV2 and TRBJ2-7; weak D call: TRBD1 (5 bases). Per germline, CDR1 SNHLY and CDR2 FYNNEI. The CDR3 sequence is 15 residues long. Deletions cut 6 bases from V and 5 bases from J, with 20 bases between. The CDR3 DNA reads TGTGCCAGCAGGTCCCCGAGAGGCAGGGTGAACGAGCAGTACTTC. Translation: CASRSPRGRVNEQYF.